This T cell receptor (beta chain) originates from a study of cytomegalovirus exposure and HLA in healthy donors. Study-wide findings and caveats: TCR beta sequences numbering about 17,000 were associated with HLA alleles at 0.05 false discovery rate in a later analysis. Some V segments could not be told apart, so they were left out, TRBV6-2 and TRBV6-3 among them. The only immune exposure information that was available was CMV serostatus.

The length of the CDR3 is 14 residues. CDR1 and CDR2 from the germline V gene are ENHRY and SYGVKD. V lost 2 bases to trimming and J lost 7 bases, with 14 bases between them. The PCR contained 60 Vbeta and 13 Jbeta primers. The method was immunoSEQ multiplex PCR; TCRdb's version includes in-frame clones alone and lacks a portion of them. The data show 100,000 to 150,000 clones, 79% seen once. This clone has only one observation. The antigen is not known. This sequence was found in a man aged 18 to 35 in good health and CMV-seronegative. The sample comprised PBMCs. The J gene is TRBJ1-2, the V gene TRBV10-3; D is ambiguous. This CDR3 is CAISEADYVGGYTF. CDR3 in DNA: TGTGCCATCAGTGAGGCGGATTACGTGGGTGGCTACACCTTC.